This note documents a single T cell receptor beta chain sequence. The antigen is not known. This CDR3 contains 14 residues. The V gene lost 1 base and the J gene lost 6 bases, with 9 bases spanning the gap. Germline CDR1 SGHAT, CDR2 FQDESV (reference sequence). The record originates from a study of CD8+ T cells in alopecia areata. Findings of the study overall: During tofacitinib treatment, many expanded lesional clones remained in scalp and blood.

Extracted RNA was reverse transcribed, and the resulting cDNA served as sequencing template. This table comes from immunoSEQ multiplex PCR, and its TCRdb copy is limited to in-frame clones, with some not included. This sample has 200,000 to 250,000 clones; less than 75% occur once, and the top ten carry roughly 1.4%. Treatment here: oral pan-JAK inhibitor, 5-10 mg twice daily. The chain recombines TRBV11-1 with TRBJ1-4; D remains unclear. The source was CD4+ T cells sorted from blood, collected at week 4, from a patient treated with tofacitinib. The receptor was derived from a human donor with alopecia areata. As DNA, the CDR3 is TGTGCCAGCAGCTTAGAACCGTTCGATGAAAAACTGTTTTTT. It codes for CASSLEPFDEKLFF.